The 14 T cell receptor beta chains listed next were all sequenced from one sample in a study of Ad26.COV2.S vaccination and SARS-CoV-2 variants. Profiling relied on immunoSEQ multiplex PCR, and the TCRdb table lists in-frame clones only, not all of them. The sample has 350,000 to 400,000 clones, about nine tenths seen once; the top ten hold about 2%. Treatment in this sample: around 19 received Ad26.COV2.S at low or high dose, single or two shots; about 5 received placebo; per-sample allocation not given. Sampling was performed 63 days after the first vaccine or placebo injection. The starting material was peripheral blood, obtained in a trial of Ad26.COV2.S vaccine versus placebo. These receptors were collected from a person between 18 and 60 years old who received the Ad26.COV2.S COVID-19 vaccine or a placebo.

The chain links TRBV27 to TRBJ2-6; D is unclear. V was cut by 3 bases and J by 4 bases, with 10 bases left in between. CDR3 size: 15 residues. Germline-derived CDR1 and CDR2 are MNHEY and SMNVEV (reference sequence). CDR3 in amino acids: CASSFIVAGANVLTF. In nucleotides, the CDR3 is TGTGCCAGCAGTTTTATAGTTGCCGGGGCCAACGTCCTGACTTTC.

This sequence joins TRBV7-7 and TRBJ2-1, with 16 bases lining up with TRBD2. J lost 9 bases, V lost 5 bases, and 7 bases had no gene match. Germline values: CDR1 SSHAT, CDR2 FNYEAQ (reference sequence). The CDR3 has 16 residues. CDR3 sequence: CASSPGTSGRAGEQFF. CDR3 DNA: TGTGCCAGCAGCCCAGGGACTAGCGGGAGGGCCGGTGAGCAGTTCTTC.

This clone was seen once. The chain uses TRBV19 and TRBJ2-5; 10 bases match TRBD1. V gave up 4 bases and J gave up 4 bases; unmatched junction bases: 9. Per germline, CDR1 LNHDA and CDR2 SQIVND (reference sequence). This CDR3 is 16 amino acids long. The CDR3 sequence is CASSRPRDRGRETQYF. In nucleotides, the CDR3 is TGTGCCAGTAGTAGACCCCGGGACAGGGGTAGAGAGACCCAGTACTTC.

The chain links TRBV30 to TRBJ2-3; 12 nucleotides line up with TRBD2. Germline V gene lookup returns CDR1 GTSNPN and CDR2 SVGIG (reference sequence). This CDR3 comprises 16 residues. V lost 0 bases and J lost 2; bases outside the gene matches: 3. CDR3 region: CAWSVGTSGFTDTQYF. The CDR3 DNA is TGTGCCTGGAGTGTGGGGACTAGCGGGTTCACAGATACGCAGTATTTT.

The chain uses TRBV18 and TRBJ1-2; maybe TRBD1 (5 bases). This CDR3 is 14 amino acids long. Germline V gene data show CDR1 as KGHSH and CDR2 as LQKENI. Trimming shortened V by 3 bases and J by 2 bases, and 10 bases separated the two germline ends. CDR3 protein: CASSPDQGNYGYTF. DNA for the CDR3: TGTGCCAGCTCACCGGACCAGGGAAACTATGGCTACACCTTC.

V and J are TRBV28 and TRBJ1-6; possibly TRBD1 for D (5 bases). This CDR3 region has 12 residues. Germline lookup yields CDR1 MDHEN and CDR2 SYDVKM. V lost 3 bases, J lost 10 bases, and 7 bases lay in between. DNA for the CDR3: TGTGCCAGCAGTTTCAGGGAATCACCCCTCCACTTT. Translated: CASSFRESPLHF. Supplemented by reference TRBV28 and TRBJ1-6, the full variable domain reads DVKVTQSSRYLVKRTGEKVFLECVQDMDHENMFWYRQDPGLGLRLIYFSYDVKMKEKGDIPEGYSVSREKKERFSLILESASTNQTSMYLCASSFRESPLHFGNGTRLTVT.

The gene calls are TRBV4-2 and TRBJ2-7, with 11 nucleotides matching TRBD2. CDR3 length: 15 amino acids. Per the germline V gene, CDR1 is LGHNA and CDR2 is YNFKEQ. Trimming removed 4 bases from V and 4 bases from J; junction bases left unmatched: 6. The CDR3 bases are TGTGCCAGCAGCCGCAGCGGGACTAGCGGATACGAGCAGTACTTC. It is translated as CASSRSGTSGYEQYF.

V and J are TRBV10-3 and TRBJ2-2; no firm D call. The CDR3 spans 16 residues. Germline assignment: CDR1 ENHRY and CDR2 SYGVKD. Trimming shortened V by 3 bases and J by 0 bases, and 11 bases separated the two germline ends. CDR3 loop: CAISEGWESNTGELFF. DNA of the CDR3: TGTGCCATCAGTGAAGGTTGGGAATCGAACACCGGGGAGCTGTTTTTT.

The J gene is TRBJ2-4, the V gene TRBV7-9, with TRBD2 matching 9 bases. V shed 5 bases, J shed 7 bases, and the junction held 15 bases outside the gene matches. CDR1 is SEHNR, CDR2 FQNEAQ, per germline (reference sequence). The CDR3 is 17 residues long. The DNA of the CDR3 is TGTGCCAGCAGCCGCTCCCTGGCGGGAGGGCCTTCCAACATTCAGTACTTC. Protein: CASSRSLAGGPSNIQYF.

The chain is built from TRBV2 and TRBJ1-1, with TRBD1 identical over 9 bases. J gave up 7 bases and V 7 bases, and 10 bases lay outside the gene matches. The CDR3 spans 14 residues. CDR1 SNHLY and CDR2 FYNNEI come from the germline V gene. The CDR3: CASNFGTGMDEAFF. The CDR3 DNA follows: TGTGCCAGCAATTTCGGGACAGGGATGGATGAAGCTTTCTTT.

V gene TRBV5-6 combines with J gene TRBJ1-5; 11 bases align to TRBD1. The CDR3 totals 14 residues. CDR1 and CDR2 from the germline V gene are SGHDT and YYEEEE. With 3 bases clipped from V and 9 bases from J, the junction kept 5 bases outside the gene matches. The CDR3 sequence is CASSSDRGLGPQHF. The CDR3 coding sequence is TGTGCCAGCAGCTCGGACAGGGGGCTGGGGCCCCAGCATTTT.

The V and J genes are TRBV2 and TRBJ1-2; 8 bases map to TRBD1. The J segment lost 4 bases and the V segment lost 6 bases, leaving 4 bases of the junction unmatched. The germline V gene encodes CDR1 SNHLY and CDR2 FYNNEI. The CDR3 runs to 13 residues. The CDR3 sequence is CASSGQGIYGYTF. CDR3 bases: TGTGCCAGCAGCGGACAGGGAATCTATGGCTACACCTTC.

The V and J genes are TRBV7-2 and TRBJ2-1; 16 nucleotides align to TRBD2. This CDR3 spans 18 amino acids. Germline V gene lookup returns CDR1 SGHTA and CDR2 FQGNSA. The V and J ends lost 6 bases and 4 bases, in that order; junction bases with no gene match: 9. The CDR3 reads CASRLGTSGRAGYNEQFF. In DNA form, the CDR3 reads TGTGCCAGCAGGCTCGGGACTAGCGGGAGGGCCGGGTACAATGAGCAGTTCTTC. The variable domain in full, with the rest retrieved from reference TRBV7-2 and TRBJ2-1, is GAGVSQSPSNKVTEKGKDVELRCDPISGHTALYWYRQSLGQGLEFLIYFQGNSAPDKSGLPSDRFSAERTGGSVSTLTIQRTQQEDSAVYLCASRLGTSGRAGYNEQFFGPGTRLTVL.

The CDR3 loop is CASSQDARGSFEQYF. CDR3 bases: TGTGCCAGCAGCCAAGACGCCAGGGGGAGCTTCGAGCAGTACTTC. The chain has TRBV14 and TRBJ2-7; 7 bases fit TRBD1. V was pared by 0 bases and J by 6 bases, with 8 bases of the junction left unmatched. The germline CDR1 and CDR2 sequences are SGHDN and FVKESK. This CDR3 is built from 15 residues.